These 4 T cell receptor beta chains were all obtained from the same sample, sequenced in a study of blood T cell repertoires in COVID-19. The repertoire was sequenced with immunoSEQ multiplex PCR; TCRdb's copy has only in-frame clones and lacks some. This table holds approximately 180,000 clones, approximately 86% found once. The sample taken for sequencing was peripheral blood. These receptors came from a woman aged 45-60 years with acute or convalescent COVID-19.

V and J are TRBV13 and TRBJ2-7; tentatively, D is TRBD1 (5 bases). Germline V CDR1 and CDR2: PRHDT, FYEKMQ (reference sequence). This CDR3 is 15 amino acids long. The V and J ends lost 0 bases and 6 bases respectively, with 15 bases between them. Here the CDR3 reads CASSLGDRGSGEQYF. CDR3 in DNA: TGTGCCAGCAGCTTAGGGGATAGGGGCTCGGGCGAGCAGTACTTC.

The J gene is TRBJ2-5, the V gene TRBV7-8; TRBD2 aligns across 10 bases. The CDR3 is 16 amino acids. Germline V CDR1 and CDR2: SGHVS, FQNEAQ. The V segment lost 0 bases and the J segment 6 bases; nucleotides outside the gene matches: 7. The CDR3 DNA reads TGTGCCAGCAGCTTAGCTCAGGCTAGCGGGAGTAAGACCCAGTACTTC. Translation gives CASSLAQASGSKTQYF.

V usage is TRBV6-2 or TRBV6-3 and J usage is TRBJ2-7; D might be TRBD1 (5 bases). V lost 5 bases to trimming and J lost 0 bases, with 11 bases between them. This CDR3 region has 14 residues. CDR1 is MNHEY, CDR2 SVGEGT, per germline. CDR3 bases: TGTGCCAGCAGTAGCTGGGGCAGCTCCTACGAGCAGTACTTC. It translates to CASSSWGSSYEQYF.

This clone was recorded once. The V call is TRBV7-8, the J call TRBJ1-4; D gene uncertain. The CDR3 totals 15 residues. V lost 7 bases and J 7 bases, leaving 19 bases between the germline ends. CDR1 and CDR2 (germline): SGHVS, FQNEAQ. The CDR3 spells CASTSRKSSPEKLFF. The CDR3 DNA sequence: TGTGCCAGCACCTCAAGAAAGAGCTCACCTGAAAAACTGTTTTTT. The entire variable domain, with the rest obtained from reference TRBV7-8 and TRBJ1-4, is as follows: GAGVSQSPRYKVAKRGQDVALRCDPISGHVSLFWYQQALGQGPEFLTYFQNEAQLDKSGLPSDRFFAERPEGSVSTLKIQRTQQEDSAVYLCASTSRKSSPEKLFFGSGTQLSVL.